The source of this T cell receptor beta chain is a study of early T cells in non-severe SARS-CoV-2 infection. Study-wide results and caveats: Clonotype matching in VDJdb favored anti-spike CD8 responses and did not capture private and CD4 specificities.

TCRdb independently ran MiXCR on the 5' RACE reads; one entry per CDR3 protein. The table shows tens of thousands of distinct CDR3 sequences, with 5% to 5.5% occurring only once. Between the trimmed V and J ends, which lost 0 bases and 2 bases, there was a span of 8 bases. This CDR3 contains 14 residues. Looked up from germline, CDR1 is SGHAT and CDR2 is FQNNGV. The table lists this clonotype with many counts. Its specificity is unknown. The specimen was whole blood. This TCR derives from an adult who was a healthcare worker with PCR-confirmed SARS-CoV-2 infection or an uninfected control (not recorded which). The rearrangement joins TRBV11-2 to TRBJ2-7; perhaps TRBD2 as D (6 bases). CDR3 bases: TGTGCCAGCAGCTTAGAGCGGGGTACCTACGAGCAGTACTTC. It codes for CASSLERGTYEQYF.